This T cell receptor beta chain was obtained from a study of cytomegalovirus exposure and HLA in healthy donors. Study as a whole: The approximately 110 validation repertoires used a platform that matched the one used for the approximately 700 first-cohort repertoires, as a later analysis reported. Study results and limitations: The study designated 150 to 200 TCR beta chains cytomegalovirus-associated. One later analysis, an examination of the 90 to 150 validation repertoires, found that first-cohort TCR clusters tended to co-occur in them. It was reported that the classifier diagnosed cytomegalovirus status with high specificity and sensitivity in both the original and validation cohorts.

Comments on this clone: Its antigen is currently unknown.

Repertoires were generated with immunoSEQ multiplex PCR, while TCRdb's copy carries only in-frame clones and drops some. Of about 69,000 clones in the sample, roughly 95% were seen once. The CDR3 consists of 14 residues. V was pared by 6 bases and J by 0 bases, with 14 bases between. CDR1 is SQVTM and CDR2 is ANQGSEA in the germline V gene. The sequencing input was PBMCs. The sequence was collected from a woman between 18 and 29 years old in good health and CMV-seropositive. V gene TRBV29-1 combines with J gene TRBJ1-1; D not certain. In nucleotides, the CDR3 is TGCAGCGTAGTGGGCCCCCCGATGAACACTGAAGCTTTCTTT. Encoded protein: CSVVGPPMNTEAFF.